These T cell receptor beta chains were read from a single sample in a study of chemoradiotherapy in HPV16-positive cancers. Sequencing used immunoSEQ multiplex PCR; TCRdb keeps in-frame clones, though not all of them. The sample shows about a thousand clones, 65% to 90% of them seen only once. Sequenced here: tumor tissue, sampled from a patient who underwent chemoradiotherapy. The receptors come from a human donor with HPV-associated anogenital cancer. Each CDR3 is given with its conserved first and last residue. Fields, in order: D gene, V gene, CDR3 protein. A D gene is named only where the DNA matches it firmly.

D gene: NA
V gene: TRBV7-8
CDR3 protein: CASSFLPADTQYF

D gene: NA
V gene: TRBV7-2
CDR3 protein: CASSRYQGPQYF

D gene: NA
V gene: TRBV6-1
CDR3 protein: CASMGHSTDTQYF

D gene: NA
V gene: TRBV14
CDR3 protein: CASSQVSGRGSEAFF

D gene: NA
V gene: TRBV19
CDR3 protein: CASSVRRGATNEKLFF

D gene: NA
V gene: TRBV27
CDR3 protein: CASSLSRNYEQYF

D gene: NA
V gene: TRBV5-6
CDR3 protein: CASSLGTRRDTQYF

D gene: NA
V gene: TRBV6-1
CDR3 protein: CASSEGLSGRSYEQYF

D gene: NA
V gene: TRBV30
CDR3 protein: CAWNPLASFGNEQFF

D gene: TRBD2
V gene: TRBV30
CDR3 protein: CAFLAAGGPVDTQYF

D gene: NA
V gene: TRBV6-5
CDR3 protein: CASSRDPANYGYTF

D gene: TRBD1
V gene: TRBV4-1
CDR3 protein: CASSPSTGMGEKLFF

D gene: NA
V gene: TRBV6-1
CDR3 protein: CASSEVSQETQYF

D gene: NA
V gene: TRBV30
CDR3 protein: CAWRGRRNTIYF

D gene: NA
V gene: TRBV29-1
CDR3 protein: CSVETGRADGYTF

D gene: TRBD2
V gene: TRBV6-5
CDR3 protein: CASKYGRAGPDTQYF

D gene: NA
V gene: TRBV5-1
CDR3 protein: CASSFAQGGSTEAFF

D gene: TRBD1
V gene: TRBV7-2
CDR3 protein: CASSISETGGRNQPQHF

D gene: NA
V gene: TRBV30
CDR3 protein: CAWSVSYTEAFF

D gene: NA
V gene: TRBV27
CDR3 protein: CASRLLGGENEQFF

D gene: NA
V gene: TRBV19
CDR3 protein: CASSKSGGASPLHF

D gene: NA
V gene: TRBV7-3
CDR3 protein: CASSSGLTSTDTQYF

D gene: NA
V gene: TRBV6-1
CDR3 protein: CASKTDANTGELFF

D gene: TRBD1
V gene: TRBV2
CDR3 protein: CASRGTGQNIQYF

D gene: NA
V gene: TRBV5-4
CDR3 protein: CASSPINPRGGQVDTQYF

D gene: NA
V gene: TRBV5-6
CDR3 protein: CASSLLRGAEYF

D gene: NA
V gene: TRBV5-6
CDR3 protein: CASSLRAGGWREQYF

D gene: NA
V gene: TRBV11-1
CDR3 protein: CASSLGGYNSPLHF